These 12 T cell receptor beta chains came from one sample sequenced in a study of cytomegalovirus exposure and HLA in healthy donors. Primers: 60 Vbeta forward and 13 Jbeta reverse. Sequenced by immunoSEQ multiplex PCR; TCRdb stores in-frame clones only, minus some. The sample records roughly 190,000 clones, 12% being singletons. The material sequenced was PBMCs. The receptors were sampled from a man in his fifties in good health and CMV-seropositive.

This clone was seen more than once but under ten times. The CDR3 spells CASSFGTSQETQYF. CDR3 coding DNA: TGCGCCAGCAGCTTCGGGACTAGCCAAGAGACCCAGTACTTC. The chain has TRBV5-1 and TRBJ2-5; TRBD2 aligns across 8 bases. This CDR3 is 14 amino acids long. Unmatched junction bases numbered 1, after V lost 2 bases and J lost 1 base. Germline CDR1 reads SGHRS; CDR2 reads YFSETQ.

This clone was seen more than once but under ten times. The chain carries TRBV6-4 and TRBJ2-2; 8 bases are shared with TRBD1. Per the germline V gene, CDR1 is MRHNA and CDR2 is SNTAGT. CDR3 length: 15 residues. V shed 7 bases and J 1 base; nucleotides not matched to a gene: 5. The chain's CDR3 is CASKPGQGNTGELFF. The CDR3 nucleotides are TGTGCCAGCAAACCTGGACAGGGGAACACCGGGGAGCTGTTTTTT.

This chain uses TRBV19 with TRBJ2-7; D may be TRBD1 (6 bases). The CDR3 runs 13 residues. The ends were cut back, 5 bases at V and 3 bases at J, with 11 bases in the middle. The germline V gene has CDR1 LNHDA and CDR2 SQIVND (reference sequence). The chain's CDR3 is CASSPRGYYEQYF. The CDR3 DNA is TGTGCCAGTAGTCCTAGGGGGTACTACGAGCAGTACTTC.

A few counts support this clone. The chain has TRBV9 and TRBJ2-5; the D gene is possibly TRBD2 (5 bases). Germline V lookup: CDR1 SGDLS, CDR2 YYNGEE. V was shortened by 3 bases and J by 7 bases, with 16 bases between the two germline ends. The CDR3 totals 14 residues. The CDR3 spells CASSAALGDWTQYF. The CDR3 region has the DNA TGTGCCAGCAGCGCCGCCCTGGGAGATTGGACCCAGTACTTC. Looking up the rest from reference TRBV9 and TRBJ2-5 gives the full variable domain: DSGVTQTPKHLITATGQRVTLRCSPRSGDLSVYWYQQSLDQGLQFLIQYYNGEERAKGNILERFSAQQFPDLHSELNLSSLELGDSALYFCASSAALGDWTQYFGPGTRLLVL.

This clone has more than one count but fewer than ten. This chain uses TRBV5-1 with TRBJ1-1, with D maybe TRBD1 (5 bases). Germline-derived CDR1 and CDR2 are SGHRS and YFSETQ. V lost 1 base, J lost 7 bases, and 8 bases lay in between. The CDR3 runs to 12 residues. The CDR3 region is CASSLNGGEAFF. The CDR3 region has the DNA TGCGCCAGCAGCTTGAACGGGGGTGAAGCTTTCTTT. Full variable domain (missing parts from reference TRBV5-1 and TRBJ1-1): KAGVTQTPRYLIKTRGQQVTLSCSPISGHRSVSWYQQTPGQGLQFLFEYFSETQRNKGNFPGRFSGRQFSNSRSEMNVSTLELGDSALYLCASSLNGGEAFFGQGTRLTVV.

This chain joins TRBV13 and TRBJ2-7; TRBD1 matches at 7 bases. CDR1 is PRHDT and CDR2 is FYEKMQ in the germline V gene (reference sequence). The CDR3 runs 13 residues. Losses at the gene ends were 5 bases for V and 3 bases for J; bases not matched to a gene: 4. The chain's CDR3 is CASSARGIYEQYV. DNA for the CDR3: TGTGCCAGCAGCGCCAGGGGGATCTACGAGCAGTACGTC.

V is TRBV29-1 and J is TRBJ2-7; 11 bases align to TRBD1. In germline, CDR1 is SQVTM, CDR2 ANQGSEA. The CDR3 runs to 14 residues. J lost 7 bases, V lost 1 base, and 6 bases had no gene match. The CDR3 protein is CSVEGDRGEGEQYF. DNA for the CDR3: TGCAGCGTTGAAGGGGACAGGGGGGAAGGAGAGCAGTACTTC.

This chain connects TRBV11-3 to TRBJ2-5, with 8 nucleotides matching TRBD1. The germline CDR1 and CDR2 sequences are SGHNT and YENEEA. This CDR3 comprises 14 residues. Trimming at V came to 6 bases and at J to 1 base, leaving 4 bases not matched to a gene. The CDR3 loop is CASSFDRGQETQYF. In nucleotides, the CDR3 is TGTGCCAGCAGTTTCGACAGGGGCCAAGAGACCCAGTACTTC.

The chain recombines TRBV6-4 with TRBJ2-1; 7 nucleotides match TRBD1. The V gene's germline CDR1 is MRHNA and CDR2 SNTAGT. This CDR3 is built from 13 residues. V dropped 5 bases and J dropped 6; count of bases not matched to a gene: 4. The CDR3 loop is CASSPDRANEQFF. For the CDR3, the DNA is TGTGCCAGCAGTCCAGACAGGGCCAATGAGCAGTTCTTC.

V gene TRBV7-8 combines with J gene TRBJ1-4; possibly TRBD1 for D (6 bases). This CDR3 spans 16 amino acids. V lost 4 bases and J 8 bases, leaving 20 bases between the germline ends. Germline assignment: CDR1 SGHVS and CDR2 FQNEAQ. CDR3 DNA sequence: TGTGCCAGCAGCTCATTCCAGGGGCTCGGTGGAGAAAAACTGTTTTTT. Translation gives CASSSFQGLGGEKLFF.

The chain has TRBV4-1 and TRBJ2-7; D is perhaps TRBD1 (6 bases). The V and J ends lost 5 bases and 5 bases respectively, with 22 bases between them. CDR1 and CDR2 (germline): MGHRA, YSYEKL. CDR3 size: 16 residues. CDR3 in DNA: TGCGCCAGCAGCTATAATCCGGCAGGGGCCGGGGACGAGCAGTACTTC. Its translation is CASSYNPAGAGDEQYF.

This clone appeared a few times. The V call is TRBV27, the J call TRBJ1-2; the match to TRBD1 covers 8 bases. The CDR3 is made up of 15 amino acids. V was clipped by 7 bases and J by 6 bases; unmatched bases: 13. Germline V lookup: CDR1 MNHEY, CDR2 SMNVEV (reference sequence). The CDR3: CASKFMGRGRHGYTF. In DNA, the CDR3 is TGTGCCAGCAAGTTTATGGGCAGGGGGCGGCATGGCTACACCTTC.